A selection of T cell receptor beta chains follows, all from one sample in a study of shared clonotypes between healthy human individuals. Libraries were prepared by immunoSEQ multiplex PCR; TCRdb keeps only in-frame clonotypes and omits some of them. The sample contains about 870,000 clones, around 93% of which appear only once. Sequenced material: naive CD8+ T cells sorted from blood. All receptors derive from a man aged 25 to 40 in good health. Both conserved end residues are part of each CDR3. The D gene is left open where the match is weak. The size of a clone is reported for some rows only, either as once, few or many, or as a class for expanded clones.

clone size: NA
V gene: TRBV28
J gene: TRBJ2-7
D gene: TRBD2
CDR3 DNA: TGTGCCAGCAGACCCACTTCCGGGACTACCGCAAAGTACGAGCAGTACTTC
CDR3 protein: CASRPTSGTTAKYEQYF

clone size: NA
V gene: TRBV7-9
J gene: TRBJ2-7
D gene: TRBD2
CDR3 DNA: TGTGCCAGCAATAGCGGGAGTATCGACGAGCAGTACTTC
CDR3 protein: CASNSGSIDEQYF

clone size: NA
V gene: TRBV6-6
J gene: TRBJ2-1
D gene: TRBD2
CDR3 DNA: TGTGCCAGCAGTTACAGTCGGGAGGGCCGTAGCAATGAGCAGTTCTTC
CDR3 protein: CASSYSREGRSNEQFF

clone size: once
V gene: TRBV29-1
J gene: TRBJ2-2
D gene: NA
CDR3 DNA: TGCAGCGCCTCGAAGCAGAACACCGGGGAGCTGTTTTTT
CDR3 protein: CSASKQNTGELFF

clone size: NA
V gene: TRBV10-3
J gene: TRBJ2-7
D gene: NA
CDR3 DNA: TGTGCCATCAGTCCCCTAGCTAACCCCTACGAGCAGTACTTC
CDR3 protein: CAISPLANPYEQYF

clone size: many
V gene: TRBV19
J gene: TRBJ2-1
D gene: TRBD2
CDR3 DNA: TGTGCCAGTAGTATAGGGACTAGCGGGAGCAATGAGCAGTTCTTC
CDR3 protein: CASSIGTSGSNEQFF

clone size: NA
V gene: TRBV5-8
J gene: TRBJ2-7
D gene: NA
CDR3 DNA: TGTGCCAGCAGCGTAGCCGGGATCCGATACTCCTACGAGCAGTACTTC
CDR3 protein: CASSVAGIRYSYEQYF

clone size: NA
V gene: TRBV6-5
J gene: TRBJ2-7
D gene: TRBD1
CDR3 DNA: TGTGCCAGCAGTTACTATGGGACAGAGTCCTACGAGCAGTACTTC
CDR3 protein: CASSYYGTESYEQYF

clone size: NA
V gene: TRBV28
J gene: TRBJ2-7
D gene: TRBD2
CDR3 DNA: TGTGCCAGCAGGGAGGCAGCGGGAGTAGAAGACGAGCAGTACTTC
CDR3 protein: CASREAAGVEDEQYF

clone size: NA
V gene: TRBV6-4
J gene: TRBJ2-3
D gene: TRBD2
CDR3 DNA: TGTGCCAGCAGTCCACTAGCGGGAGGGCCGGATACGCAGTATTTT
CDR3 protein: CASSPLAGGPDTQYF

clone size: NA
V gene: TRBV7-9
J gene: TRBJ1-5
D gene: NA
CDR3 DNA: TGTGCCAGCAGCTTAGCCTCGCCAGATAGCAATCAGCCCCAGCATTTT
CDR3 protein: CASSLASPDSNQPQHF

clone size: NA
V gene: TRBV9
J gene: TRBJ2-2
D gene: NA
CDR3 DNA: TGTGCCAGCAGAGGAGGAGCCGGGGAGCTGTTTTTT
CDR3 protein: CASRGGAGELFF

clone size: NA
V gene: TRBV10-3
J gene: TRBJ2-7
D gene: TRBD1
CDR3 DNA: TGTGCCATCACCGGGACAGGGGGCTACGAGCAGTACTTC
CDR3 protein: CAITGTGGYEQYF

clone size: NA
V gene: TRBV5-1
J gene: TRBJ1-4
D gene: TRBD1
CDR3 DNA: TGCGCCAGCAGCGCAGGGACAGGCTATGAAAAACTGTTTTTT
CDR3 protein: CASSAGTGYEKLFF

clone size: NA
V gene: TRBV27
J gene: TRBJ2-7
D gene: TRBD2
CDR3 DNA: TGTGCCAGCAGTTACGCACTAGCGGCCCCTGAGGGGCAGTACTTC
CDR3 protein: CASSYALAAPEGQYF

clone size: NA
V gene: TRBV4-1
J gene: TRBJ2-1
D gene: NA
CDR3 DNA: TGCGCCAGCAGCCTCTTCCCGGTTGACAGCTCCTACAATGAGCAGTTCTTC
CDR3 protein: CASSLFPVDSSYNEQFF

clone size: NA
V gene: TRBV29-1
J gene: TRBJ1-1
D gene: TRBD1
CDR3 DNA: TGCAGCGTTGATTTGGGGACAGCCAGGAACACTGAAGCTTTCTTT
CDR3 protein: CSVDLGTARNTEAFF

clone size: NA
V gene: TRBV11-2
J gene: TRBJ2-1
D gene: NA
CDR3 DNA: TGTGCCAGCAGCTTAGTCCGGGACGAGGAGTTCTTC
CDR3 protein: CASSLVRDEEFF

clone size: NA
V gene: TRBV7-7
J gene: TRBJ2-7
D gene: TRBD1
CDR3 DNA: TGTGCTAGCAGCCCCGACAGGGTGCGGGAGCAGTACTTC
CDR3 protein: CASSPDRVREQYF

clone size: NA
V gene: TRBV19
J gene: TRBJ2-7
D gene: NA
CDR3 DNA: TGTGCCAGTAGTATAGGGATTAGCTACGAGCAGTACTTC
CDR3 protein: CASSIGISYEQYF

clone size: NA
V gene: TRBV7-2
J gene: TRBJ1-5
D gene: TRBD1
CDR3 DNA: TGTGCCAGCAGCTGGACGGACAGGGCCGATCAGCCCCAGCATTTT
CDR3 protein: CASSWTDRADQPQHF

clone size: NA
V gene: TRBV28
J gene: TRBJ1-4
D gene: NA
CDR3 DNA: TGTGCCACCCTCCCAACTAATGAAAAACTGTTTTTT
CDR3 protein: CATLPTNEKLFF

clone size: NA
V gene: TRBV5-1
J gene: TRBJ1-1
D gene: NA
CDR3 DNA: TGCGCCAGCAGCTTGGCTCTGGACACTGAAGCTTTCTTT
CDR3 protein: CASSLALDTEAFF

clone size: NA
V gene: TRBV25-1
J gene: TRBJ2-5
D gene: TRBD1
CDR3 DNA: TGTGCCAGCGCACCCACCTTGGGACAGCTTGCGGAGACCCAGTACTTC
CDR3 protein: CASAPTLGQLAETQYF

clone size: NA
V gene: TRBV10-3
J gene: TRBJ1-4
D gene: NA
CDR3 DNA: TGTGCCATCAGTGAGTCTACTGGAGCTAATGAAAAACTGTTTTTT
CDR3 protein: CAISESTGANEKLFF

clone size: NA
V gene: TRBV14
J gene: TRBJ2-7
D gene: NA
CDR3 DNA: TGTGCCAGCAGCCATGACACTACCTTGGGCTACGAGCAGTACTTC
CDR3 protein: CASSHDTTLGYEQYF

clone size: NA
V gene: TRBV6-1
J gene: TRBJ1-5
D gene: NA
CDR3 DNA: TGTGCCAGCAGTGAATCGAAAGGACGGGGATATAGCAATCAGCCCCAGCATTTT
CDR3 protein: CASSESKGRGYSNQPQHF

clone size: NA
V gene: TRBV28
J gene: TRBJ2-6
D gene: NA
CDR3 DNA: TGTGCCAGCAGCACTTTGCTGTACTCTGGGGCCAACGTCCTGACTTTC
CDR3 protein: CASSTLLYSGANVLTF

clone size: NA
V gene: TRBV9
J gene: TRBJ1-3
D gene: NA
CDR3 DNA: TGTGCCAGCAGCGTATGGGCAGGGCCTAGCTCTGGAAACACCATATATTTT
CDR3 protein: CASSVWAGPSSGNTIYF

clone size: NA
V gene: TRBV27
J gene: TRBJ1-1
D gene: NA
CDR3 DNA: TGTGCCAGCAGTTTAGGCGCCGGGGGTCCGTCGTCGGGTACTGAAGCTTTCTTT
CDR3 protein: CASSLGAGGPSSGTEAFF

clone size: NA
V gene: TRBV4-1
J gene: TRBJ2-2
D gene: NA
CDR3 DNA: TGCGCCAGCAGCCACCTTGGTACCGGGGAGCTGTTTTTT
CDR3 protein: CASSHLGTGELFF

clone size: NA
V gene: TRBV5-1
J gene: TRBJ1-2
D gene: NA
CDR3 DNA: TGCGCCAACATCAAGAAAACGGAACATGGCTACACCTTC
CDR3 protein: CANIKKTEHGYTF

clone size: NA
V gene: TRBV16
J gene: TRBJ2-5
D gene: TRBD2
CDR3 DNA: TGTGCCAGCAGCTCCCTAACACAGGGACTAGCGGTGGGAGAGACCCAGTACTTC
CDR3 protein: CASSSLTQGLAVGETQYF

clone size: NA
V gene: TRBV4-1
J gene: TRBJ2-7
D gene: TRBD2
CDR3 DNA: TGCGCCAGCAGCCAAGAGGCTAGCGGGAACTACGAGCAGTACTTC
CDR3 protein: CASSQEASGNYEQYF

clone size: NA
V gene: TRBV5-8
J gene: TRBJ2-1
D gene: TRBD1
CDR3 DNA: TGTGCCAGCAGCTTCGAGACAGGGGTTTACCATGAGCAGTTCTTC
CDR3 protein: CASSFETGVYHEQFF

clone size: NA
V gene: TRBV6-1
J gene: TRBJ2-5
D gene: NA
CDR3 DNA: TGTGCCAGCAGTATTCCCAGGGGTGAAGAGACCCAGTACTTC
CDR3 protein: CASSIPRGEETQYF

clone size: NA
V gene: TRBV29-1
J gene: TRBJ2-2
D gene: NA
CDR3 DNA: TGCAGCGTTGTCGACTCTAATGCGAACACCGGGGAGCTGTTTTTT
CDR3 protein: CSVVDSNANTGELFF

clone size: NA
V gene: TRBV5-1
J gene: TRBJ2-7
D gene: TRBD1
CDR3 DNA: TGCGCCAGCAGCTTGGGGACAGGGGCGGGCTACGAGCAGTACTTC
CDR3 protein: CASSLGTGAGYEQYF

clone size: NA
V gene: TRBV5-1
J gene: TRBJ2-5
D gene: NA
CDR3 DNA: TGCGCCAGCAGCCTCTCAAGCCTCAACCAAGAGACCCAGTACTTC
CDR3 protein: CASSLSSLNQETQYF

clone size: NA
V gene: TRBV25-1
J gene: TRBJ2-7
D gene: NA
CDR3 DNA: TGTGCCAGCAGGATATCCTACGAGCAGTACTTC
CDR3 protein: CASRISYEQYF

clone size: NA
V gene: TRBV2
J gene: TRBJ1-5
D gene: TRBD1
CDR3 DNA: TGTGCCAGCAGTGAAGGACAGGGAAGACAGCCCCAGCATTTT
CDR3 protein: CASSEGQGRQPQHF

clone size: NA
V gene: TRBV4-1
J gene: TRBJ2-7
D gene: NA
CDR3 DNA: TGCGCCAGCAGCCAAAGGGCCGGCTCCTACGAGCAGTACTTC
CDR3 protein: CASSQRAGSYEQYF

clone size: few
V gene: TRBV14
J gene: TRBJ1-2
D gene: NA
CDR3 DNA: TGTGCCAGCAGCCAAGGCAGGGATACCTATGGCTACACCTTC
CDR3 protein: CASSQGRDTYGYTF

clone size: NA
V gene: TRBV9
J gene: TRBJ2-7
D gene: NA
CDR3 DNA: TGTGCCAGCAGCGTAGATTGGGATCAGAGGAGTGAGCAGTACTTC
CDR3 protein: CASSVDWDQRSEQYF

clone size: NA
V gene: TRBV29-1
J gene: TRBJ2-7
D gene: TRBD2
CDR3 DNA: TGCAGCGCGAGCGGGAGTATCACCTACGAGCAGTACTTC
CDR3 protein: CSASGSITYEQYF

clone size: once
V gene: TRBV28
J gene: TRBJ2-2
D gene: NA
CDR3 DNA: TGTGCCAGCAGTGGACCGAACACCGGGGAGCTGTTTTTT
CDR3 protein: CASSGPNTGELFF

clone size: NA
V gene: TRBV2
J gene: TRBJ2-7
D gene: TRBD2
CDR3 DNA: TGTGCCAGCAGTGAATCAGAATTAGGACTAGCGGGAGGGTACGAGCAGTACTTC
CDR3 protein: CASSESELGLAGGYEQYF

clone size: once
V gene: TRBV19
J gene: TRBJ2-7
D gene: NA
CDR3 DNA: TGTGCCAGTAGTCATATCGCAATGGGGTCCGACTCCTACGAGCAGTACTTC
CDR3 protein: CASSHIAMGSDSYEQYF

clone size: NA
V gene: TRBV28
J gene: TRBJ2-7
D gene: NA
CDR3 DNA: TGTGCCAGCAGTTCGGAAGGGGTCCCCTACGAGCAGTACTTC
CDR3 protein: CASSSEGVPYEQYF

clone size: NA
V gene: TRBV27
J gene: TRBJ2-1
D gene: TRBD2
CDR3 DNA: TGTGCCAGCAGTCGTAGCGGGAGTACGGACAATGAGCAGTTCTTC
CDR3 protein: CASSRSGSTDNEQFF